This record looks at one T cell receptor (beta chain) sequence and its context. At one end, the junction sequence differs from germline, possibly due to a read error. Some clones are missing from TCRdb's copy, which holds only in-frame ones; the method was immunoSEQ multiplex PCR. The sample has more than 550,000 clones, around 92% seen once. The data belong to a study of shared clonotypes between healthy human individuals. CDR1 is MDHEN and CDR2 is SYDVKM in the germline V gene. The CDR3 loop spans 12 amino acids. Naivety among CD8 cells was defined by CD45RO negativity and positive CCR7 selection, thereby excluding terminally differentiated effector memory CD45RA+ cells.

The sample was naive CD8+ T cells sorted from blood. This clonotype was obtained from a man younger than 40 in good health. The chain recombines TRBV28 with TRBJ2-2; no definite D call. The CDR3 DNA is TGTGCCAGCAGTACCGACCCCGGCGAGCTGTTTTTT. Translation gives CASSTDPGELFF.